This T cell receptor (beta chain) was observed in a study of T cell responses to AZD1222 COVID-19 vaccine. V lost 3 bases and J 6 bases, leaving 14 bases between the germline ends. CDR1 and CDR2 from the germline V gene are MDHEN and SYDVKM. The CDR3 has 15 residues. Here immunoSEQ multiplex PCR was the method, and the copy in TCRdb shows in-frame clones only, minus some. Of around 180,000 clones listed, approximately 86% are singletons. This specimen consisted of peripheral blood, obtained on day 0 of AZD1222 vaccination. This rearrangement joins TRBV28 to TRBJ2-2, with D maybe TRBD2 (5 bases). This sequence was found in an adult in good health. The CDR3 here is CASSLEVITAGELFF. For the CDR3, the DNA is TGTGCCAGCAGTTTGGAGGTCATAACTGCCGGGGAGCTGTTTTTT.